This entry lists 2 T cell receptor beta chains sequenced from one sample in a study of shared clonotypes between healthy human individuals. Sequenced by immunoSEQ multiplex PCR; TCRdb stores in-frame clones only, minus some. The top ten hold approximately 1% of the sample, which has 1.5 million to 2.5 million clones, about 95% seen once. Naive CD8 cells lacked CD45RO, underwent positive selection for CCR7 and left out terminally differentiated effector memory CD45RA+ cells. Sample: naive CD8+ T cells sorted from blood. The receptor set was obtained from a young man in good health.

This clone appeared once. The CDR3 sequence is CASSLTAGNTEAFF. DNA for the CDR3: TGTGCCAGCAGTCTCACTGCCGGGAACACTGAAGCTTTCTTT. This chain connects TRBV27 to TRBJ1-1; no clear D gene. The germline V gene has CDR1 MNHEY and CDR2 SMNVEV (reference sequence). The V and J ends lost 5 bases and 1 base respectively, with 11 bases between them. The CDR3 has 14 amino acids.

The chain uses TRBV30 and TRBJ2-3; no definite D call. The CDR3 totals 14 residues. Germline V gene lookup returns CDR1 GTSNPN and CDR2 SVGIG (reference sequence). V shed 2 bases and J shed 0 bases, with 9 bases lying between them. CDR3 region: CAWSQEPSTDTQYF. In DNA, the CDR3 is TGTGCCTGGAGTCAAGAGCCCAGCACAGATACGCAGTATTTT.